This TCR beta chain is from a study of PD-1 blockade in classical Hodgkin lymphoma. Study-level information: Patients were infused with nivolumab 3 mg/kg every 2 weeks.

Each patient experienced a relapse that followed autologous stem cell transplantation, and brentuximab vedotin exposure varied. Sequenced by immunoSEQ multiplex PCR; TCRdb stores in-frame clones only, minus some. The sample carries 75,000 to 100,000 clones, roughly 79% recorded once. In this sample, this clone turned up many times. The antigen is unknown. General study results and limits: Patients starting nivolumab less than 1 year after ASCT had lower diversity and were excluded from later analyses. Diversity in CD4+ TCRs, unlike that measured in CD8+ TCRs, had risen significantly by C4D1. Relative to healthy donors, newly diagnosed patients reportedly had lower baseline TCR diversity, which was reported as lower still in relapsed/refractory patients.

The sequenced sample was peripheral blood mononuclear cells (PBMCs), obtained before the second cycle of nivolumab. This sequence was found in a human donor with classical Hodgkin lymphoma.

CDR3 residues: CASSARPGANVLTF. CDR3 nucleotides: TGTGCCAGCAGTGCCCGGCCTGGGGCCAACGTCCTGACTTTC. The chain employs TRBV2 and TRBJ2-6; D is unclear. In germline, CDR1 is SNHLY, CDR2 FYNNEI. This CDR3 has 14 amino acids. V was shortened by 4 bases and J by 2 bases, with 6 bases between the two germline ends.